These 24 T cell receptor beta chains were all obtained from the same sample, sequenced in a study of cytomegalovirus exposure and HLA in healthy donors (dated by TCRdb to 2015 to 2018). Library generation was performed with the immunoSEQ multiplex PCR assay. For the multiplex PCR, a mixture combining 60 forward primers for TCR Vbeta segments and 13 reverse primers for TCR Jbeta segments was used. TCRdb retrieved this table from immuneACCESS and kept in-frame rearrangements only. Not all clones are present; in checked studies, unresolved V genes account for under half, and no reason is known for the remainder. Counted in this sample were under 200,000 clones; around 80% of them appeared once. The ten largest account for roughly 6.4% of the sample. Sequencing used PBMCs. These TCRs come from a woman in her thirties or forties in good health and CMV-seropositive.

The chain combines TRBV2 with TRBJ2-7, with a weak D call TRBD2 (7 bases). Germline V gene sequence: CDR1 SNHLY, CDR2 FYNNEI. The CDR3 loop spans 12 amino acids. The CDR3 nucleotides are TGTGCGGGGGGGCAGGGTCCCTACGAGCAGTACTTC. Translating gives CAGGQGPYEQYF.

The chain carries TRBV5-1 and TRBJ2-5; 7 positions match TRBD1. Germline V CDR1 and CDR2: SGHRS, YFSETQ. V was pared by 4 bases and J by 5 bases, with 11 bases of the junction left unmatched. This CDR3 comprises 15 residues. The CDR3 loop is CASSRQGMSEETQYF. The CDR3 bases are TGCGCCAGCAGCCGACAGGGTATGAGTGAGGAGACCCAGTACTTC.

The chain employs TRBV2 and TRBJ2-3; 8 nucleotides agree with TRBD1. There are 14 residues in the CDR3. Germline V CDR1 and CDR2: SNHLY, FYNNEI. The ends lost 6 bases at V and 3 bases at J; junction bases unmatched: 5. CDR3 DNA: TGTGCCAGCAGGCAGGGGGCGCGAACAGATACGCAGTATTTT. Translation: CASRQGARTDTQYF.

This clone was counted once. One end of the junction does not line up with germline, which may come from a read error. The chain is built from TRBV5-1 and TRBJ2-6; D is perhaps TRBD1 (5 bases). The CDR3 is made up of 16 amino acids. The germline V gene encodes CDR1 SGHRS and CDR2 YFSETQ. The CDR3 sequence is CASSLDGSSGANGLTF. CDR3 sequence (DNA): TGCGCCAGCAGTCTTGACGGTAGCTCTGGGGCCAACGGCCTGACTTTC.

The chain joins TRBV9 to TRBJ2-5; D remains unclear. V was clipped by 2 bases and J by 4 bases, with 9 bases between them. There are 13 residues in the CDR3. From germline, CDR1 is SGDLS and CDR2 YYNGEE. In nucleotides, the CDR3 is TGTGCCAGCAGCGTCTCGCGAACAGAGACCCAGTACTTC. Protein product: CASSVSRTETQYF.

CDR3 sequence reads: CASSRSGAPYNEQFF. The CDR3 DNA reads TGTGCCAGCAGCAGGAGTGGGGCCCCCTACAATGAGCAGTTCTTC. The rearrangement links TRBV9 to TRBJ2-1, with D perhaps TRBD1 (5 bases). The V end was cut by 4 bases, the J end by 2 bases, with 13 bases between. From germline, CDR1 is SGDLS and CDR2 YYNGEE. The CDR3 extends over 15 amino acids.

This clone has a single count. An end of the junction differs from the germline gene, which may be a read error. The rearrangement links TRBV7-9 to TRBJ2-7, with D perhaps matching TRBD1 (5 bases). CDR3 size: 14 residues. Looked up from germline, CDR1 is SEHNR and CDR2 is FQNEAQ (reference sequence). The CDR3 bases are TGTTCCAGCAGCTTCCAAGGGGTAGCCTACGAGCAGTACTTC. Protein: CSSSFQGVAYEQYF.

With regard to this clone: One junction end disagrees with the germline gene, perhaps due to a read error. The sample carries other DNA sequences with the same CDR3. The chain joins TRBV15 to TRBJ1-1; D unclear. This CDR3 is 12 amino acids long. Germline CDR1 and CDR2: LNHNV and YYDKDF (reference sequence). For the CDR3, the DNA is TGTGCCACCAGCAACTACAACACTGAAGCCTTCTTT. This encodes CATSNYNTEAFF.

This chain links TRBV10-3 with TRBJ1-2, with D maybe TRBD1 (5 bases). The CDR3 is 15 amino acids. CDR1 is ENHRY and CDR2 is SYGVKD in the germline V gene. V was cut by 6 bases and J by 4 bases, with 18 bases left in between. The CDR3 is CAISALEVGLYGYTF. The DNA of the CDR3 is TGTGCCATCAGCGCCTTAGAGGTGGGACTCTATGGCTACACCTTC.

The V call is TRBV6-1, the J call TRBJ2-2; TRBD1 might be the D (5 bases). Germline V gene lookup returns CDR1 MNHNS and CDR2 SASEGT. This CDR3 is built from 15 residues. V lost 0 bases and J 5 bases, leaving 10 bases between the germline ends. The CDR3 DNA sequence: TGTGCCAGCAGTGAAGCACCAGGGATAACCGGGGAGCTGTTTTTT. Translated: CASSEAPGITGELFF.

The chain employs TRBV6-6 and TRBJ2-2; TRBD2 agrees at 8 bases. This CDR3 spans 15 amino acids. After removal of 6 bases from V and 7 bases from J, the junction contained 10 bases not matched to a gene. Germline V gene sequence: CDR1 MNHNY, CDR2 SVGAGI (reference sequence). CDR3 DNA: TGTGCCAGCAGACCAACTAGTCGGGGGGGCGGGGAGCTGTTTTTT. Residues: CASRPTSRGGGELFF.

The chain recombines TRBV27 with TRBJ2-2, with 8 bases matching TRBD2. V shed 8 bases, J shed 7 bases, and the junction held 12 bases outside the gene matches. The CDR3 consists of 15 residues. The germline gives CDR1 MNHEY, CDR2 SMNVEV (reference sequence). This CDR3 is CASAPGGAGSGELFF. CDR3 nucleotide sequence: TGTGCCAGCGCCCCGGGGGGGGCGGGGAGCGGGGAGCTGTTTTTT.

The chain links TRBV7-3 to TRBJ1-1; maybe TRBD1 (5 bases). Trimming pared 3 bases from V and 1 base from J, leaving 9 bases between. Germline loops: CDR1 SGHTA, CDR2 FQGTGA. The CDR3 consists of 14 residues. CDR3 sequence: CASSLGPSNTEAFF. Written as DNA, the CDR3 is TGTGCCAGCAGCTTGGGGCCTTCGAACACTGAAGCTTTCTTT.

This chain joins TRBV5-1 and TRBJ2-1; TRBD2 matches 7 bases. The CDR3 sequence is 16 residues long. The germline CDR1 and CDR2 sequences are SGHRS and YFSETQ. The V and J ends lost 4 bases and 4 bases, in that order; junction bases with no gene match: 11. For the CDR3, the DNA is TGCGCCAGCAGCAATACTGGGTCCGGGGGGTACAATGAGCAGTTCTTC. It codes for CASSNTGSGGYNEQFF.

The chain recombines TRBV6-5 with TRBJ2-5, with 12 bases matching TRBD2. CDR3 length: 14 amino acids. The germline V gene has CDR1 MNHEY and CDR2 SVGAGI. V shed 4 bases and J 5 bases; nucleotides not matched to a gene: 2. The CDR3, as DNA: TGTGCCAGCAGTTCCGGGACTAGCGGGGAGACCCAGTACTTC. Translation: CASSSGTSGETQYF.

This clone showed up just a few times. The CDR3 here is CASSESRVDGYTF. For the CDR3, the DNA is TGTGCCAGCAGTGAGTCCAGGGTGGATGGCTACACCTTC. The chain employs TRBV6-1 and TRBJ1-2; a possible D gene is TRBD1 (5 bases). The CDR3 contains 13 residues. Germline CDR1 is MNHNS and CDR2 is SASEGT. V was trimmed by 3 bases and J by 6 bases, leaving 11 bases between them.

This clone has just a few counts. The genes are TRBV28 and TRBJ1-2; TRBD1 aligns across 8 bases. The V and J ends lost 8 bases and 3 bases, in that order; junction bases with no gene match: 5. The germline CDR1 and CDR2 sequences are MDHEN and SYDVKM. The CDR3 consists of 13 residues. The chain's CDR3 is CASRLTGDYGYTF. As DNA, the CDR3 is TGTGCCAGCCGATTGACAGGGGACTATGGCTACACCTTC.

Written as DNA, the CDR3 is TGTGCCAGCTCACCACCATCAGGGTACTATGGCTACACCTTC. Protein: CASSPPSGYYGYTF. This chain joins TRBV18 and TRBJ1-2; maybe TRBD1 (5 bases). The CDR3 has 14 amino acids. Germline assignment: CDR1 KGHSH and CDR2 LQKENI. Deletions cut 0 bases from V and 3 bases from J, with 8 bases between.

The chain carries TRBV7-8 and TRBJ2-1; D is ambiguous. V gave up 5 bases and J gave up 10 bases, with 9 bases separating them. The CDR3 is 11 residues long. Germline V gene data show CDR1 as SGHVS and CDR2 as FQNEAQ. CDR3 sequence reads: CASSEKREQFF. The CDR3 region has the DNA TGTGCCAGCAGCGAAAAGAGAGAGCAGTTCTTC.

The V and J genes are TRBV5-4 and TRBJ1-4; 10 bases fit TRBD1. CDR1 SGHNT and CDR2 YYREEE come from the germline V gene (reference sequence). J was trimmed by 7 bases and V by 4 bases; bases with no gene match: 7. This CDR3 comprises 15 residues. In DNA, the CDR3 is TGTGCCAGCAGCCGTACCGGGACAGGGGTTGAAAAACTGTTTTTT. This encodes CASSRTGTGVEKLFF.

This clone has a single count. At one of its ends the junction is not consistent with the germline gene, which may arise from a read error. This chain uses TRBV7-9 with TRBJ2-4, with 7 bases lining up with TRBD1. The CDR3 has 16 residues. The germline gives CDR1 SEHNR, CDR2 FQNEAQ (reference sequence). The CDR3 protein is CSSSPTGKGAKNIQYF. In DNA form, the CDR3 reads TGTTCCAGCAGCCCGACAGGGAAGGGGGCCAAAAACATTCAGTACTTC.

This chain connects TRBV20-1 to TRBJ2-5, with D uncertain. Germline V gene lookup returns CDR1 DFQATT and CDR2 SNEGSKA (reference sequence). The CDR3 consists of 11 residues. V was shortened by 3 bases and J by 2 bases, with 4 bases between the two germline ends. The CDR3: CSASVQETQYF. In DNA, the CDR3 is TGCAGTGCTAGCGTGCAAGAGACCCAGTACTTC.

The chain links TRBV7-2 to TRBJ2-5, with TRBD2 identical over 9 bases. Germline CDR1 is SGHTA and CDR2 is FQGNSA. The CDR3 consists of 15 residues. Losses at the gene ends were 8 bases for V and 4 bases for J; bases not matched to a gene: 11. CDR3 sequence reads: CASRRGASGAETQYF. The CDR3, as DNA: TGTGCCAGCCGACGAGGGGCTAGCGGGGCAGAGACCCAGTACTTC.

This sequence joins TRBV28 and TRBJ1-5; TRBD1 agrees at 7 bases. The CDR3 has 15 residues. Germline V gene data show CDR1 as MDHEN and CDR2 as SYDVKM. J was trimmed by 5 bases and V by 5 bases; bases with no gene match: 9. CDR3 DNA: TGTGCCAGCAGTATACCGCACAGGGGCGATCAGCCCCAGCATTTT. As protein: CASSIPHRGDQPQHF.